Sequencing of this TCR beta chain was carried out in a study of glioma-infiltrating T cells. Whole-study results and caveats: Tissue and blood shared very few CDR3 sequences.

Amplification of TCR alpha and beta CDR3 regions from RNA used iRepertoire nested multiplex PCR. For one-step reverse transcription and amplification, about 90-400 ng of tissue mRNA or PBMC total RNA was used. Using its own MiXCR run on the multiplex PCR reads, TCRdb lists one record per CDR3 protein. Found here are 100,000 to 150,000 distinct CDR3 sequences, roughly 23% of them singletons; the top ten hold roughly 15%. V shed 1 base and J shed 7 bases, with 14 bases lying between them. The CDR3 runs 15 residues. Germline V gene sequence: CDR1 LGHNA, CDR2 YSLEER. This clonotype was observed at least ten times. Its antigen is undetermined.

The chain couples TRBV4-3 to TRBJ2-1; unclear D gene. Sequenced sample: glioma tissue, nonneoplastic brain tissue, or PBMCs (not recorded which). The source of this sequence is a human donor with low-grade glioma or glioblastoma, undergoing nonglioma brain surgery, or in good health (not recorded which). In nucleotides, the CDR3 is TGCGCCAGCAGCCAAGGAACTGGGGTAGAGAATGAGCAGTTCTTC. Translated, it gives CASSQGTGVENEQFF.